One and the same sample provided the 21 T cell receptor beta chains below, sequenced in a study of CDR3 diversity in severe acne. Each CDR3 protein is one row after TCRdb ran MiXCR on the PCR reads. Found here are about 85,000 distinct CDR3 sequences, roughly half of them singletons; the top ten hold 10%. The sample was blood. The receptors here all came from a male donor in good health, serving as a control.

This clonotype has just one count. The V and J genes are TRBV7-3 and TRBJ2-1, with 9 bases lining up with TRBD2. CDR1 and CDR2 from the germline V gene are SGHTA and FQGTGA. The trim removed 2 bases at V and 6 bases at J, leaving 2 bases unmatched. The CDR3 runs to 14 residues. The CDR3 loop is CASSLAGGANEQFF. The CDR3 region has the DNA TGTGCCAGCAGCTTAGCGGGAGGGGCCAATGAGCAGTTCTTC.

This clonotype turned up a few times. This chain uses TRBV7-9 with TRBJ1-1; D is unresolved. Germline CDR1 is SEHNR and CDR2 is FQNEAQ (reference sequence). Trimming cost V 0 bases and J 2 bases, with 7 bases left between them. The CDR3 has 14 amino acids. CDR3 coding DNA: TGTGCCAGCAGCTTAGCGAGCATTAACACTGAAGCTTTCTTT. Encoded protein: CASSLASINTEAFF.

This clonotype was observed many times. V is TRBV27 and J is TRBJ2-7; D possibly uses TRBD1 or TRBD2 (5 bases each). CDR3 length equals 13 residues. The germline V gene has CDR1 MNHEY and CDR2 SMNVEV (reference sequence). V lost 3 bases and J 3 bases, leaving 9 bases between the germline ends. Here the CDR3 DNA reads TGTGCCAGCAGTTTGGGGGAGCTCTACGAGCAGTACTTC. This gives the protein CASSLGELYEQYF.

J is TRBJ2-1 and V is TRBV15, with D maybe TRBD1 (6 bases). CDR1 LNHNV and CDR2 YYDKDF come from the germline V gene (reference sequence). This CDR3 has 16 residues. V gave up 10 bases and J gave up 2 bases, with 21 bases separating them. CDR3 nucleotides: TGTGCCAGACAGGTACCCCCAGGGAATCCCTACAATGAGCAGTTCTTC. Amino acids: CARQVPPGNPYNEQFF.

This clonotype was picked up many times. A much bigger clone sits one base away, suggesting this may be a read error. The CDR3 nucleotides read TGTGCCAGCAGTTTCCAGATTGGTAGCGATGAGCAGTTCTTC. Its translation: CASSFQIGSDEQFF. The chain recombines TRBV27 with TRBJ2-1; possibly TRBD2 for D (5 bases). Between the trimmed V and J ends, which lost 3 bases and 8 bases, there was a span of 14 bases. CDR1 MNHEY and CDR2 SMNVEV come from the germline V gene (reference sequence). The CDR3 spans 14 residues.

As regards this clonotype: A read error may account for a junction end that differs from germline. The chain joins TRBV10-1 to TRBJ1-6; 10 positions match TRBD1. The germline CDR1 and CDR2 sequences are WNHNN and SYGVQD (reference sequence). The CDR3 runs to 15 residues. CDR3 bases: TGTGCCAGCAGGGCTCGACAGGGGGCTGATTCACCCCTCCACTTT. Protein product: CASRARQGADSPLHF.

This CDR3 is CAALGGDTYEQYF. In DNA, the CDR3 is TGTGCCGCCCTAGGGGGCGACACCTACGAGCAGTACTTC. This sequence joins TRBV10-3 and TRBJ2-7; 7 bases line up with TRBD1. The germline CDR1 and CDR2 sequences are ENHRY and SYGVKD. V shed 11 bases, J shed 2 bases, and the junction held 9 bases outside the gene matches. This CDR3 is built from 13 residues.

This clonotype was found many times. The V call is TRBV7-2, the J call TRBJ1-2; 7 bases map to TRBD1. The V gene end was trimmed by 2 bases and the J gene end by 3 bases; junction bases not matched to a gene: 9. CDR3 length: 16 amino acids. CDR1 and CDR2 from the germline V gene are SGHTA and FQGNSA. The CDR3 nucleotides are TGTGCCAGCAGCTTAAGCCCGGCGACAGGGTACTATGGCTACACCTTC. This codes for CASSLSPATGYYGYTF.

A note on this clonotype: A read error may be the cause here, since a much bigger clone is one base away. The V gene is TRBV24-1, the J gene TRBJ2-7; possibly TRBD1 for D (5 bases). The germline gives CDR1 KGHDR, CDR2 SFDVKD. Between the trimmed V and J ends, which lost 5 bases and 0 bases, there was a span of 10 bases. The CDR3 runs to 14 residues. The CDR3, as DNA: TGTGCCACCAGTGGTAGTGACAGCTCCTACGAGCAGTACTTC. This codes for CATSGSDSSYEQYF.

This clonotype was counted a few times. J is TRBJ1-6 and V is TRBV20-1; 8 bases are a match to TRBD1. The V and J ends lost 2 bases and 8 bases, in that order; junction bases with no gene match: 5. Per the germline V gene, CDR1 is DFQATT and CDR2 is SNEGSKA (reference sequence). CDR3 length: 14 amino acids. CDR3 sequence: CSARRDRIDSPLHF. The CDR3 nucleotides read TGCAGTGCTAGACGGGACAGGATTGATTCACCCCTCCACTTT.

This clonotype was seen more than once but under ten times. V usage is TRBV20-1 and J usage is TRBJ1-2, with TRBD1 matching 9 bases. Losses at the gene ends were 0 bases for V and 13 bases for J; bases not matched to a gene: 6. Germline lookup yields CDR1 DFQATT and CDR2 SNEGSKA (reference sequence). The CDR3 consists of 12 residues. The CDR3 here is CSAREGQGKSTF. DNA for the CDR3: TGCAGTGCTAGAGAAGGACAGGGGAAGTCCACCTTC.

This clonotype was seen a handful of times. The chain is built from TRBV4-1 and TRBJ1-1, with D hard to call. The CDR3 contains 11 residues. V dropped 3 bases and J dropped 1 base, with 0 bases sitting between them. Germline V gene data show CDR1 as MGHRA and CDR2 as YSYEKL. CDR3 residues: CASSQNTEAFF. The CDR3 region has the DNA TGCGCCAGCAGCCAGAACACTGAAGCTTTCTTT.

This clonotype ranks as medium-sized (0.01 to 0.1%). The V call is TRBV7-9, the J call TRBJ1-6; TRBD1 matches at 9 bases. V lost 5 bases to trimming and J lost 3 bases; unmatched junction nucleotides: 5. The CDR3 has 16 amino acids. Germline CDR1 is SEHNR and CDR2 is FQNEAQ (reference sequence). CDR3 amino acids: CASSEGQGVYNSPLHF. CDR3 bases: TGTGCCAGCAGCGAGGGACAGGGCGTCTATAATTCACCCCTCCACTTT.

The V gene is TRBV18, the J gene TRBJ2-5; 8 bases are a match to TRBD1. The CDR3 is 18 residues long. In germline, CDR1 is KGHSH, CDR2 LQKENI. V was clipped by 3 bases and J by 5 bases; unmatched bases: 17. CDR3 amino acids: CASSPPRQGKGDFETQYF. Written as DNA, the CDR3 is TGTGCCAGCTCACCCCCCAGACAGGGGAAAGGGGACTTCGAGACCCAGTACTTC. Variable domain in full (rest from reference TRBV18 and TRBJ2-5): NAGVMQNPRHLVRRRGQEARLRCSPMKGHSHVYWYRQLPEEGLKFMVYLQKENIIDESGMPKERFSAEFPKEGPSILRIQQVVRGDSAAYFCASSPPRQGKGDFETQYFGPGTRLLVL.

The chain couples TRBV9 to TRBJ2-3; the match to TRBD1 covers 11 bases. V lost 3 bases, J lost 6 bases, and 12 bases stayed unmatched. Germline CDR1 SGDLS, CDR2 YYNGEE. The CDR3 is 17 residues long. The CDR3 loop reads CASSAQTGTGGADTQYF. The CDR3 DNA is TGTGCCAGCAGCGCCCAAACCGGGACAGGGGGGGCGGATACGCAGTATTTT. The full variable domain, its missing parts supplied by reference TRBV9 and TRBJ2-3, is DSGVTQTPKHLITATGQRVTLRCSPRSGDLSVYWYQQSLDQGLQFLIQYYNGEERAKGNILERFSAQQFPDLHSELNLSSLELGDSALYFCASSAQTGTGGADTQYFGPGTRLTVL.

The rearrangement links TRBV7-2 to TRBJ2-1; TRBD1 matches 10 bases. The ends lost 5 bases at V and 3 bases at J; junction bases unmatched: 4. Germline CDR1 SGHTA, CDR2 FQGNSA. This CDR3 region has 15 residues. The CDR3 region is CASSQDRGHYNEQFF. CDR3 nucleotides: TGTGCCAGCAGCCAAGACAGGGGGCACTACAATGAGCAGTTCTTC.

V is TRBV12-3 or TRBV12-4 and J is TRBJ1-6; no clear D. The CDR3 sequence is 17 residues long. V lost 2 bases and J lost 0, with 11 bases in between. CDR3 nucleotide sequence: TGTGCCAGCAGTTTACACGACGTGAGCTCCTATAATTCACCCCTCCACTTT. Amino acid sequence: CASSLHDVSSYNSPLHF.

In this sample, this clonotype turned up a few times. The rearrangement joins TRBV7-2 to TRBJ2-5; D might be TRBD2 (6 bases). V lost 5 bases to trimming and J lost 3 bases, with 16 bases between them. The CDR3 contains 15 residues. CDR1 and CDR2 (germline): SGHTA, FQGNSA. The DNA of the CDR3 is TGTGCCAGCAGCGATAGCGGCAATGGGGAAGAGACCCAGTACTTC. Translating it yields CASSDSGNGEETQYF.

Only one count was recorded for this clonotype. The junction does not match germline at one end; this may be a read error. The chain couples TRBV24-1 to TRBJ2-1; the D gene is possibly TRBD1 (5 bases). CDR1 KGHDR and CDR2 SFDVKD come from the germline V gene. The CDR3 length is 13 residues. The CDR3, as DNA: TGTGCCAGCAGTGACCTGACGGACACAGATAAGCACTTC. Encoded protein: CASSDLTDTDKHF.

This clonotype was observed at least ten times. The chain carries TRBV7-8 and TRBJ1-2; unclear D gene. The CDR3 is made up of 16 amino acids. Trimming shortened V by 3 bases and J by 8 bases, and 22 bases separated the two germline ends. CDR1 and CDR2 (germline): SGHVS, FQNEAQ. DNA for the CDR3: TGTGCCAGCAGCTTTAGGAGAGGCCGGACGGTGGGCGGCTACACCTTC. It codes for CASSFRRGRTVGGYTF.

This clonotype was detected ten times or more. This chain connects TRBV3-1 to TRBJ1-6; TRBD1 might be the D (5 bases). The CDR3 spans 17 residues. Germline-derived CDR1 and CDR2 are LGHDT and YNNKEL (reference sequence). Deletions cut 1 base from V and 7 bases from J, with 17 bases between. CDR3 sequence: CASSQGAYRNPNSPLHF. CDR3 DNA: TGTGCCAGCAGCCAAGGCGCATACAGGAATCCAAATTCACCCCTCCACTTT.